This T cell receptor (beta chain) comes out of a study of T cells in Graves' hyperthyroidism and ophthalmopathy. At least ten counts were recorded for this clonotype. The antigen remains undetermined. Overall study results and limits: Blood also contained most expanded thyroid clonotypes above 0.001. A model of 13 V-J pairs discriminated ophthalmopathy from stable hyperthyroidism.

Patients having uncontrolled infection, another autoimmune disease, pregnancy or lactation were not included. This sample holds PBMCs from about 9.3 ml fresh peripheral blood. Using RNA transcripts as the source, TCR beta CDR3 regions were amplified. The HTBI primer set served for first-round RT-PCR of the TCR CDR3. TCRdb passed the multiplex PCR reads through MiXCR, listing each CDR3 protein once. The sample records around 350,000 distinct CDR3 sequences, about a sixth being singletons. This CDR3 is 15 amino acids long. Looked up from germline, CDR1 is GTSNPN and CDR2 is SVGIG (reference sequence). Trimming shortened V by 0 bases and J by 8 bases, and 19 bases separated the two germline ends.

The TCR comes from a woman aged 25 to 39 with Graves' hyperthyroidism that later progressed to Graves' ophthalmopathy. This chain uses TRBV30 with TRBJ1-2, with D perhaps TRBD1 (6 bases). Sequencing was performed on blood. Written as DNA, the CDR3 is TGTGCCTGGAGTGTACAACAGGGAGGTTGGGAAGGCTACACCTTC. As protein: CAWSVQQGGWEGYTF. Full variable domain (missing parts from reference TRBV30 and TRBJ1-2): SQTIHQWPATLVQPVGSPLSLECTVEGTSNPNLYWYRQAAGRGLQLLFYSVGIGQISSEVPQNLSASRPQDRQFILSSKKLLLSDSGFYLCAWSVQQGGWEGYTFGSGTRLTVV.